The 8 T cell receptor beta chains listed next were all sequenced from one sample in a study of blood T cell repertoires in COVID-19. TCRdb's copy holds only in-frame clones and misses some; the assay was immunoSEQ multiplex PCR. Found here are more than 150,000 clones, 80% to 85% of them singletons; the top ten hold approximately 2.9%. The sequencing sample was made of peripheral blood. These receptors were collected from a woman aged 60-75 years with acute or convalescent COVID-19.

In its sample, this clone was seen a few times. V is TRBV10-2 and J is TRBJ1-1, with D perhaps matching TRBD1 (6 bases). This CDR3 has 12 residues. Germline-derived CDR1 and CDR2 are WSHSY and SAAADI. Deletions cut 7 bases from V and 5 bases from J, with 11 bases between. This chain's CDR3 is CASMNRATEAFF. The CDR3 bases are TGCGCCAGCATGAACAGGGCGACTGAAGCTTTCTTT.

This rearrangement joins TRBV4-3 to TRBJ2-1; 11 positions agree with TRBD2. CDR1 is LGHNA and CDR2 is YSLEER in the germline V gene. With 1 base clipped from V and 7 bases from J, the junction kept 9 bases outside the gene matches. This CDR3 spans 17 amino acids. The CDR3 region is CASSQGTSGGLGNEQFF. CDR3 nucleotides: TGCGCCAGCAGCCAAGGAACTAGCGGGGGCCTCGGGAATGAGCAGTTCTTC.

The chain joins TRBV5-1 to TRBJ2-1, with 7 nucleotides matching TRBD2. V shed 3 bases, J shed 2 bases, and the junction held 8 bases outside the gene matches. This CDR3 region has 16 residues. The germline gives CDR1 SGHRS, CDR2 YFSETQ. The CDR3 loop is CASSWSTSDAYNEQFF. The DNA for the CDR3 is TGCGCCAGCAGCTGGTCCACTAGCGACGCCTACAATGAGCAGTTCTTC.

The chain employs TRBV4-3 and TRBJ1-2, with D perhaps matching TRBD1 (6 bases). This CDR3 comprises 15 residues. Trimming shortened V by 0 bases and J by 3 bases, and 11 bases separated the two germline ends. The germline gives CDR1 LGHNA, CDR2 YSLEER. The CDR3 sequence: CASSQDSGGDYGYTF. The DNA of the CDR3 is TGCGCCAGCAGCCAAGATTCGGGGGGCGACTATGGCTACACCTTC.

The CDR3 loop is CASSEAGGRLYGYTF. The DNA of the CDR3 is TGTGCCAGCAGCGAAGCAGGGGGTAGACTCTATGGCTACACCTTC. J is TRBJ1-2 and V is TRBV7-9; TRBD1 matches 7 bases. The germline V gene has CDR1 SEHNR and CDR2 FQNEAQ (reference sequence). This CDR3 comprises 15 residues. Losses at the gene ends were 5 bases for V and 4 bases for J; bases not matched to a gene: 10.

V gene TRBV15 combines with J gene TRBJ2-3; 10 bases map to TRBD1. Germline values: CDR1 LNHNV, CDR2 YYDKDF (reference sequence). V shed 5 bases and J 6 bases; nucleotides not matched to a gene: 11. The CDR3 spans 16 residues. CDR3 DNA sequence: TGTGCCACCAGCGCCCCGGACAGGGGGAGTTGGGATACGCAGTATTTT. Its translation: CATSAPDRGSWDTQYF.

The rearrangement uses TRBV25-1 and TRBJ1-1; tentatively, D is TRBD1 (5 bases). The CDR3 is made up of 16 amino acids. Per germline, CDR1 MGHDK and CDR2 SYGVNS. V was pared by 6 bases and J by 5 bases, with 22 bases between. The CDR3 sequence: CASRDRRASVGTEAFF. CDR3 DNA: TGTGCCAGCAGGGACCGCAGGGCTTCGGTTGGGACTGAAGCTTTCTTT.

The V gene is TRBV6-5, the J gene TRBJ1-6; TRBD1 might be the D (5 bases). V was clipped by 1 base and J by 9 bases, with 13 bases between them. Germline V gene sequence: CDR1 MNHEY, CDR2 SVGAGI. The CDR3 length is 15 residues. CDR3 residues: CASSYYRDGGSPLHF. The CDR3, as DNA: TGTGCCAGCAGTTACTACCGGGACGGGGGTTCACCCCTCCACTTT.